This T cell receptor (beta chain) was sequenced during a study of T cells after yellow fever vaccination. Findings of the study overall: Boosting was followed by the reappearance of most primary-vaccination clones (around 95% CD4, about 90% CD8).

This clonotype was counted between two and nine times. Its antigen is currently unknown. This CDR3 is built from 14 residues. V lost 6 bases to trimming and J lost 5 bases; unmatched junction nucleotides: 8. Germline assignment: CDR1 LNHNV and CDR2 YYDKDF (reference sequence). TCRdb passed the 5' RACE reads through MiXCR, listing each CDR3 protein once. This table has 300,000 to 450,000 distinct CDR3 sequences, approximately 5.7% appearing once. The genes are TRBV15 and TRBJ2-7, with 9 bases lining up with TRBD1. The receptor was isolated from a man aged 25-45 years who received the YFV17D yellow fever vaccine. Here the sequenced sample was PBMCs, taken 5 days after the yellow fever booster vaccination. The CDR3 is CATSPGQGIDEQYF. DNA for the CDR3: TGTGCCACCAGTCCGGGACAGGGAATCGACGAGCAGTACTTC.